This T cell receptor (beta chain) was captured in a study of cytotoxic CD8 clonotypes in ibrutinib-treated CLL. General observations from the study: The study found public clonotypes uncommon, contracting or stable on treatment.

Cryopreserved PBMCs supplied about 2 micrograms of genomic DNA for TCR beta libraries. Target depth was 1 in 200,000 to 1 in 1 million T cells, about 10x per clonotype. Sequencing used immunoSEQ multiplex PCR; TCRdb keeps in-frame clones, though not all of them. This table has about 200,000 clones, approximately 70% appearing once. For this clone: The antigen is not known.

This clonotype originated in a human donor with chronic lymphocytic leukemia. The sample consisted of PBMCs, taken after 12 months of ibrutinib treatment.

CDR3 residues: CASSRGQGQEQPQHF. Written as DNA, the CDR3 is TGTGCCAGCAGCCGTGGCCAGGGGCAAGAGCAGCCCCAGCATTTT. This chain joins TRBV7-8 and TRBJ1-5; D might be TRBD1 (6 bases). The length of the CDR3 is 15 residues. V was shortened by 5 bases and J by 7 bases, with 18 bases between the two germline ends. CDR1 is SGHVS and CDR2 is FQNEAQ in the germline V gene.